This T cell receptor beta chain was recorded in a study of blood T cell repertoires in COVID-19 (dated by TCRdb to 2019 to 2021). A note on the overall study: Collaborator samples came from the United States, Italy and Spain and covered acute and convalescent phases of COVID-19. The prospective study material was composed of cDNA or gDNA derived from T cells, B-cell-depleted T cells, or PBMCs. The dataset comprised deeply sampled blood TCRbeta repertoires from subjects exposed to, actively infected with, or recovered from COVID-19. The repertoires were made available in a free public database intended to serve as a resource for research on the immune response to SARS-CoV-2. Samples came from the ongoing ImmuneRACE study (first 160 participants) plus 1,254 subjects from 6 global collaborators. A de-identified subject ID, COVID-19 status, age in years and sex were almost always included in the sample metadata. Where HLA class I and class II types were available, the types were taken from metadata supplied by the sample provider, not from assay-based typing. The full study reports these points: How much clinical and demographic metadata was included differed by source and by participant, and the metadata was provided uncurated.

According to the germline V gene, CDR1 reads KGHDR and CDR2 reads SFDVKD. Measured from the cysteine to the phenylalanine, the CDR3 is 16 residues long. Here the CDR3 DNA is all that survives: 48 bases in frame from base 1. V is reduced by 5 bases and J by 0 bases, leaving a spacing of 13 bases between them. In regard to this clone: Its antigen is still unknown. Nothing much larger sits one base from this clone, and base qualities are not available.

Whole blood was collected in K2EDTA tubes by collaborating institutions according to the institutions' own protocols. For TCRbeta analysis, collaborators shipped samples in one of three forms: frozen whole blood, isolated PBMCs, or DNA extracted from either of those sample types. The immunoSEQ Assay, a bias-controlled multiplex PCR, was used to amplify TCRbeta CDR3 regions from genomic DNA. In the source study's methods: The number of nucleated cells in each sample was estimated by amplification of reference gene primers within the assay. Sequence reads were collapsed and filtered to measure the absolute abundance of every unique TCRbeta CDR3 rearrangement. Productive Simpson clonality was computed per sample as the square root of Simpson's diversity index over productive rearrangements. This is the immuneACCESS table as TCRdb keeps it, with only in-frame sequences that have V and J called. A part of the clones is gone; compared with another copy, unresolved V genes explain less than half, and the rest is unexplained. V and J calls and clone size follow that table, whereas D and trimming were derived from the DNA. The sample profile shows 65,000 or so clones; approximately 80% of them were found once. Over 3.5% of the sample belongs to the ten largest clones.

The clonotype originates from a man between 60 and 75 years old with acute or convalescent COVID-19. The chain is encoded by TRBV24-1 joined to TRBJ1-5; no D gene call is confident. Sequencing input: peripheral blood. At the DNA level, the sequence is TGTGCCACCAGTGGCGGGGAGAGGGTTAGCAATCAGCCCCAGCATTTT. Its protein product is CATSGGERVSNQPQHF.